A single sample is the source of the 26 T cell receptor beta chains below, sequenced in a study of naive and memory T cell subsets. Four PCR rounds used nested alpha and beta constant region primers plus the SP2 primer. TCRdb reanalysed the 5' RACE reads using MiXCR and keeps one entry per CDR3 protein. The repertoire holds 45,000 to 55,000 distinct CDR3 sequences, with about 4.8% as singletons. TCR cDNA received a 3' ligated oligonucleotide that carried a UMI. Source of these receptors: a female donor in good health.

The V gene is TRBV28, the J gene TRBJ1-4; D remains ambiguous. CDR3 length equals 16 residues. V was clipped by 5 bases and J by 0 bases, with 13 bases between them. Germline V gene lookup returns CDR1 MDHEN and CDR2 SYDVKM. The CDR3 loop reads CASSLEGLATNEKLFF. The CDR3, as DNA: TGTGCCAGCAGTCTGGAGGGCCTTGCAACTAATGAAAAACTGTTTTTT.

On this clonotype itself: Just one base apart from a much larger clone, this may be a read error. V usage is TRBV5-1 and J usage is TRBJ2-1; TRBD1 matches 7 bases. There are 16 residues in the CDR3. Looked up from germline, CDR1 is SGHRS and CDR2 is YFSETQ. Losses at the gene ends were 3 bases for V and 9 bases for J; bases not matched to a gene: 15. CDR3 in amino acids: CASSSFTGTVVSEQFF. CDR3 in DNA: TGCGCCAGCAGCTCATTTACCGGGACAGTCGTGTCTGAGCAGTTCTTC.

This clonotype was counted many times. The gene calls are TRBV12-3 or TRBV12-4 and TRBJ2-7; D remains ambiguous. This CDR3 region has 14 residues. Trimming stripped 6 bases from V and 2 bases from J, with 14 bases between. The CDR3 region is CASRYTETTYEQYF. The CDR3 region has the DNA TGTGCCAGCAGATACACAGAAACTACCTACGAGCAGTACTTC.

The table lists this clonotype with many counts. The genes are TRBV10-3 and TRBJ2-1, with D possibly TRBD2 on 6 matching bases. The germline V gene encodes CDR1 ENHRY and CDR2 SYGVKD. The CDR3 extends over 17 amino acids. The V end was cut by 0 bases, the J end by 5 bases, with 17 bases between. The CDR3 region is CAISESGIRRGNNEQFF. CDR3 coding DNA: TGTGCCATCAGTGAGTCAGGTATACGGAGGGGAAACAATGAGCAGTTCTTC.

This clonotype was observed many times. The chain links TRBV29-1 to TRBJ1-1, with TRBD1 matching over 7 bases. Unmatched junction bases numbered 2, after V lost 3 bases and J lost 1 base. Germline V gene sequence: CDR1 SQVTM, CDR2 ANQGSEA. The CDR3 covers 13 residues. This chain's CDR3 is CSVDRGWNTEAFF. The CDR3 DNA sequence: TGCAGCGTTGACAGGGGGTGGAACACTGAAGCTTTCTTT.

In this sample, this clonotype turned up many times. The gene calls are TRBV28 and TRBJ2-1, with TRBD2 matching over 11 bases. This CDR3 spans 14 amino acids. The ends lost 6 bases at V and 4 bases at J; junction bases unmatched: 2. Germline CDR1 is MDHEN and CDR2 is SYDVKM. The CDR3 DNA sequence: TGTGCCAGCAGGGGACTAGCGGAGTACAATGAGCAGTTCTTC. As protein: CASRGLAEYNEQFF.

This clonotype was seen repeatedly, ten times or more. The chain uses TRBV28 and TRBJ2-3; no firm D call. CDR1 is MDHEN and CDR2 is SYDVKM in the germline V gene. Trimming removed 6 bases from V and 5 bases from J, with 6 bases in between. The CDR3 has 11 residues. CDR3 nucleotide sequence: TGTGCCAGCAGGAAACAAGATACGCAGTATTTT. This gives the protein CASRKQDTQYF.

The chain uses TRBV27 and TRBJ2-6, with D possibly TRBD1 on 6 matching bases. The CDR3 length is 18 residues. V lost 2 bases, J lost 4 bases, and 18 bases lay in between. In germline, CDR1 is MNHEY, CDR2 SMNVEV (reference sequence). Here the CDR3 reads CASSLGTGMVAGANVLTF. CDR3 coding DNA: TGTGCCAGCAGTTTAGGAACAGGGATGGTGGCCGGGGCCAACGTCCTGACTTTC.

This clonotype was found a few times. V usage is TRBV9 and J usage is TRBJ2-1; 15 bases map to TRBD2. The CDR3 is made up of 16 amino acids. V was pared by 2 bases and J by 7 bases, with 4 bases of the junction left unmatched. Germline V gives CDR1 SGDLS, CDR2 YYNGEE. CDR3 coding DNA: TGTGCCAGCAGCGTTGGGACTAGCGGGAGGTATAATGAGCAGTTCTTC. As protein: CASSVGTSGRYNEQFF.

This clonotype has a handful of counts. The chain employs TRBV19 and TRBJ2-2, with TRBD1 identical over 7 bases. The junction had 6 bases not matched to a gene; V was cut back by 8 bases and J by 9 bases. The CDR3 has 12 residues. The germline V gene has CDR1 LNHDA and CDR2 SQIVND (reference sequence). The CDR3 coding sequence is TGTGCCAGTGGGACAGAGCCTAGGGAGCTGTTTTTT. It is translated as CASGTEPRELFF. Full variable domain (rest looked up from reference TRBV19 and TRBJ2-2): DGGITQSPKYLFRKEGQNVTLSCEQNLNHDAMYWYRQDPGQGLRLIYYSQIVNDFQKGDIAEGYSVSREKKESFPLTVTSAQKNPTAFYLCASGTEPRELFFGEGSRLTVL.

This clonotype was seen repeatedly, ten times or more. The CDR3 DNA sequence: TGCGCCAGCAGTGATGGCGCCGAGCAGTACTTC. Translated: CASSDGAEQYF. The gene calls are TRBV10-1 and TRBJ2-7; D uncertain. The CDR3 has 11 amino acids. V lost 3 bases to trimming and J lost 6 bases, with 6 bases between them. Per germline, CDR1 WNHNN and CDR2 SYGVQD (reference sequence).

This clonotype was seen ten or more times. The J gene is TRBJ1-2, the V gene TRBV7-6; perhaps TRBD1 as D (5 bases). The germline gives CDR1 SGHVS, CDR2 FNYEAQ. The CDR3 contains 14 residues. Trimming removed 2 bases from V and 4 bases from J, with 11 bases in between. The CDR3: CASSLKAGPYGYTF. The DNA for the CDR3 is TGTGCCAGCAGCTTAAAGGCAGGGCCCTATGGCTACACCTTC.

This clonotype was counted many times. The rearrangement joins TRBV24-1 to TRBJ2-1; 9 bases align to TRBD2. Germline V CDR1 and CDR2: KGHDR, SFDVKD. This CDR3 region has 16 residues. V gave up 5 bases and J gave up 7 bases; unmatched junction bases: 11. CDR3 coding DNA: TGTGCCACCAGTGTACGCGGGGGGGGCCCCCTAAATGAGCAGTTCTTC. This translates into CATSVRGGGPLNEQFF.

V is TRBV7-6 and J is TRBJ2-2; D is possibly TRBD2 (5 bases). Trimming cost V 1 base and J 1 base, with 13 bases left between them. The CDR3 covers 17 residues. Per the germline V gene, CDR1 is SGHVS and CDR2 is FNYEAQ. The chain's CDR3 is CASSLGGRPLNTGELFF. The CDR3 region has the DNA TGTGCCAGCAGCTTAGGAGGGAGACCATTGAACACCGGGGAGCTGTTTTTT.

The sample holds many counts of this clonotype. The rearrangement uses TRBV5-1 and TRBJ1-1; tentatively, D is TRBD1 (5 bases). The CDR3 covers 15 residues. Deletions cut 0 bases from V and 4 bases from J, with 13 bases between. Germline V CDR1 and CDR2: SGHRS, YFSETQ. The CDR3 loop is CASSLGRVRGTEAFF. The CDR3 DNA follows: TGCGCCAGCAGCTTGGGAAGGGTAAGGGGCACTGAAGCTTTCTTT.

This clonotype has a count of ten or more. The J gene is TRBJ1-1, the V gene TRBV6-6; no reliable D call. This CDR3 spans 14 amino acids. Deletions cut 2 bases from V and 1 base from J, with 8 bases between. The V gene's germline CDR1 is MNHNY and CDR2 SVGAGI (reference sequence). The CDR3 sequence: CASSYPRPNTEAFF. The CDR3 DNA is TGTGCCAGCAGTTACCCCAGACCGAACACTGAAGCTTTCTTT.

V usage is TRBV5-1 and J usage is TRBJ2-7; 8 nucleotides line up with TRBD2. Germline-derived CDR1 and CDR2 are SGHRS and YFSETQ. This CDR3 spans 16 amino acids. The V and J ends lost 3 bases and 5 bases, in that order; junction bases with no gene match: 13. The CDR3 loop is CASSYSRAGELHEQYF. Written as DNA, the CDR3 is TGCGCCAGCAGCTACAGCCGAGCGGGAGAGCTCCACGAGCAGTACTTC.

This clonotype has a single count. Its ends do not fully match the called genes, so a read error is possible. This sequence joins TRBV27 and TRBJ2-3, with TRBD1 matching 7 bases. Germline values: CDR1 MNHEY, CDR2 SMNVEV (reference sequence). CDR3 length: 14 residues. The CDR3 sequence: CASSPGDRRDTQCF. The DNA for the CDR3 is TGTGCCAGCAGTCCCGGGGACAGACGGGATACGCAGTGTTTT.

The sample holds many counts of this clonotype. The V and J genes are TRBV28 and TRBJ1-5; TRBD1 might be the D (6 bases). Germline V gene data show CDR1 as MDHEN and CDR2 as SYDVKM. The V and J ends lost 7 bases and 4 bases respectively, with 23 bases between them. This CDR3 contains 17 residues. CDR3 DNA sequence: TGTGCCAGCATAATTCGGCAGGGGATTCGCGTTAATCAGCCCCAGCATTTT. Translating gives CASIIRQGIRVNQPQHF.

This clonotype was seen ten or more times. This chain uses TRBV29-1 with TRBJ2-3; TRBD1 aligns across 7 bases. Trimming took 3 bases from V and 0 from J; bases not matched to a gene: 6. The CDR3 has 15 amino acids. Germline assignment: CDR1 SQVTM and CDR2 ANQGSEA. Here the CDR3 DNA reads TGCAGCGTTGACGCAGGGGGATATAGCACAGATACGCAGTATTTT. Translation: CSVDAGGYSTDTQYF.

Ten or more counts support this clonotype. This sequence joins TRBV12-3 or TRBV12-4 and TRBJ1-3; D is ambiguous. This CDR3 region has 13 residues. The V gene lost 0 bases and the J gene lost 2 bases, with 2 bases spanning the gap. In nucleotides, the CDR3 is TGTGCCAGCAGTTTAGCCGCTGGAAACACCATATATTTT. Its protein is CASSLAAGNTIYF.

This clonotype was seen more than once but under ten times. The rearrangement links TRBV19 to TRBJ2-7, with 9 bases matching TRBD2. Germline values: CDR1 LNHDA, CDR2 SQIVND (reference sequence). The CDR3 is made up of 16 amino acids. V dropped 5 bases and J dropped 0; count of bases not matched to a gene: 8. The CDR3 nucleotides read TGTGCCAGTAGTGTCTCTCATAGCGGGAGCTCCTACGAGCAGTACTTC. Amino acid sequence: CASSVSHSGSSYEQYF.

This clonotype was seen ten or more times. The chain is built from TRBV7-9 and TRBJ1-4, with D possibly matching TRBD1 (6 bases). Germline assignment: CDR1 SEHNR and CDR2 FQNEAQ (reference sequence). V was clipped by 5 bases and J by 7 bases, with 14 bases between them. The CDR3 covers 14 residues. CDR3 sequence reads: CASSGDRGGEKLFF. As DNA, the CDR3 is TGTGCCAGCAGCGGGGACCGAGGGGGTGAAAAACTGTTTTTT.

This clonotype was counted at least ten times. V gene TRBV6-5 combines with J gene TRBJ2-1, with a possible D match to TRBD1 (6 bases). CDR1 and CDR2 (germline): MNHEY, SVGAGI. The germline V and J ends were trimmed by 4 bases and 8 bases, with 18 bases remaining between them. This CDR3 region has 15 residues. This CDR3 is CASSSRQDVMYEQFF. CDR3 coding DNA: TGTGCCAGCAGTTCCAGACAGGACGTTATGTATGAGCAGTTCTTC.

The sample holds many counts of this clonotype. The chain combines TRBV7-8 with TRBJ2-1; TRBD2 matches at 7 bases. The CDR3 length is 12 residues. V lost 6 bases to trimming and J lost 10 bases; unmatched junction nucleotides: 6. CDR1 and CDR2 (germline): SGHVS, FQNEAQ. The CDR3 DNA sequence: TGTGCCAGCAGTCCGGGGGGTTCCGAGCAGTTCTTC. Protein product: CASSPGGSEQFF.

This clonotype showed up many times. The chain couples TRBV20-1 to TRBJ1-1; D is unclear. The germline V and J ends were trimmed by 5 bases and 1 base, with 11 bases remaining between them. This CDR3 comprises 13 residues. CDR1 and CDR2 from the germline V gene are DFQATT and SNEGSKA (reference sequence). The CDR3 loop reads CSAARSPNTEAFF. CDR3 nucleotide sequence: TGCAGTGCTGCCCGGTCACCGAACACTGAAGCTTTCTTT.